The 27 T cell receptor beta chains given below trace back to one sample, sequenced in a study of CD8+ T cells in alopecia areata (dated by TCRdb to the late 2010s). The library relied on the immunoSEQ multiplex PCR assay. To provide template for TCR sequencing, every sample had RNA extracted and reverse transcribed into cDNA. The immuneACCESS repertoire file appears here via TCRdb, limited to in-frame rearrangements. These files lack a portion of the clones; in checked studies, under half of the deficit traces to unresolved V genes, and the cause of the others is not known. The sample has around 97,000 clones on record, around 50% of them singletons. Roughly 8.8% of the sample is held by the ten biggest clonotypes. Sequencing used CD4+ T cells sorted from blood. The receptor source for this set is a human donor in good health.

About this clone: Other DNA sequences in this sample translate to the same CDR3. V gene TRBV29-1 combines with J gene TRBJ1-2, with unresolved D. Trimming cost V 0 bases and J 8 bases, with 7 bases left between them. Looked up from germline, CDR1 is SQVTM and CDR2 is ANQGSEA. The CDR3 has 11 amino acids. The CDR3 DNA reads TGCAGCGTTGAAGAGGGAAGAGGCTACACCTTC. This sequence encodes CSVEEGRGYTF.

This clone occurred a few times. The sample contains more than one DNA sequence encoding this CDR3. V is TRBV7-2 and J is TRBJ2-6; D possibly corresponds to TRBD1 (6 bases). Deletions cut 1 base from V and 0 bases from J, with 13 bases between. This CDR3 comprises 18 residues. Germline CDR1 and CDR2: SGHTA and FQGNSA. The CDR3 DNA reads as TGTGCCAGCAGCTTAGAGGGGGTCAGGGTCTCTGGGGCCAACGTCCTGACTTTC. Its protein is CASSLEGVRVSGANVLTF.

CDR3 protein: CASSPRLAPSSSYNEQFF. As DNA, the CDR3 is TGTGCCAGCAGCCCTAGACTAGCCCCCAGTAGCTCCTACAATGAGCAGTTCTTC. The V gene is TRBV7-9, the J gene TRBJ2-1; the match to TRBD2 covers 7 bases. This CDR3 is 18 amino acids long. With 5 bases clipped from V and 0 bases from J, the junction kept 13 bases outside the gene matches. Germline V gene sequence: CDR1 SEHNR, CDR2 FQNEAQ (reference sequence). The variable domain in full, with the rest retrieved from reference TRBV7-9 and TRBJ2-1, is DTGVSQNPRHKITKRGQNVTFRCDPISEHNRLYWYRQTLGQGPEFLTYFQNEAQLEKSRLLSDRFSAERPKGSFSTLEIQRTEQGDSAMYLCASSPRLAPSSSYNEQFFGPGTRLTVL.

This clone was seen a single time. CDR3 bases: TGCGCCAGCAGCTCCGGACTAGCGGGGGGTGGTGAATCCTACAATGAGCAGTTCTTC. Protein sequence: CASSSGLAGGGESYNEQFF. J is TRBJ2-1 and V is TRBV5-1; TRBD2 agrees at 14 bases. The CDR3 runs to 19 residues. The V gene end was trimmed by 3 bases and the J gene end by 1 base; junction bases not matched to a gene: 9. Germline assignment: CDR1 SGHRS and CDR2 YFSETQ. Full variable domain (outside the CDR3, taken from reference TRBV5-1 and TRBJ2-1): KAGVTQTPRYLIKTRGQQVTLSCSPISGHRSVSWYQQTPGQGLQFLFEYFSETQRNKGNFPGRFSGRQFSNSRSEMNVSTLELGDSALYLCASSSGLAGGGESYNEQFFGPGTRLTVL.

This clone was observed a few times. Here the CDR3 reads CASRSLKQGLEQYF. The CDR3 nucleotides are TGTGCCAGCCGATCTTTGAAACAGGGTCTCGAGCAGTACTTC. The chain couples TRBV27 to TRBJ2-7; D might be TRBD1 (6 bases). This CDR3 has 14 amino acids. The germline CDR1 and CDR2 sequences are MNHEY and SMNVEV (reference sequence). The V end was cut by 8 bases, the J end by 6 bases, with 20 bases between.

In this sample, this clone turned up a few times. V gene TRBV11-2 combines with J gene TRBJ2-7; 9 nucleotides match TRBD1. CDR3 length: 15 amino acids. Germline values: CDR1 SGHAT, CDR2 FQNNGV. V was clipped by 5 bases and J by 3 bases; unmatched bases: 8. CDR3 sequence reads: CASSLQQGAFYEQYF. CDR3 nucleotides: TGTGCCAGCAGCCTACAACAGGGGGCTTTCTACGAGCAGTACTTC.

This clone has more than one count but fewer than ten. The chain couples TRBV5-5 to TRBJ2-7, with TRBD1 identical over 8 bases. V dropped 4 bases and J dropped 5; count of bases not matched to a gene: 5. Germline values: CDR1 SGHKS, CDR2 YYEKEE (reference sequence). CDR3 size: 13 residues. The CDR3 protein is CASSPDRDHEQYF. CDR3 coding DNA: TGTGCCAGCAGCCCGGACAGGGACCACGAGCAGTACTTC.

The rearrangement links TRBV19 to TRBJ2-3; 8 nucleotides line up with TRBD2. V shed 9 bases and J 4 bases; nucleotides not matched to a gene: 9. This CDR3 has 14 amino acids. Germline CDR1 LNHDA, CDR2 SQIVND (reference sequence). In DNA form, the CDR3 reads TGTGCCAGCAGCTTCAGCGGGGGTTCAGATACGCAGTATTTT. The encoded protein is CASSFSGGSDTQYF.

The J gene is TRBJ2-7, the V gene TRBV25-1; perhaps TRBD1 as D (5 bases). The CDR3 spans 13 residues. Germline CDR1 MGHDK, CDR2 SYGVNS. V was cut by 4 bases and J by 9 bases, with 16 bases left in between. This CDR3 reads CASSVTTGAGQYF. In nucleotides, the CDR3 is TGTGCCAGCAGTGTTACAACAGGAGCCGGGCAGTACTTC.

This chain joins TRBV7-6 and TRBJ2-7; 16 bases match TRBD2. The CDR3 covers 15 residues. V shed 5 bases and J 2 bases; nucleotides not matched to a gene: 0. The germline CDR1 and CDR2 sequences are SGHVS and FNYEAQ. The CDR3 DNA reads as TGTGCCAGCAGCGGGACTAGCGGGGGGGCCTACGAGCAGTACTTC. Translating it yields CASSGTSGGAYEQYF.

CDR3 DNA sequence: TGCGCCAGCAGCCAAGGGGGACTAGCGCCTTTTACCGGGGAGCTGTTTTTT. Translating it yields CASSQGGLAPFTGELFF. The chain employs TRBV4-3 and TRBJ2-2; TRBD2 matches 10 bases. The J segment lost 5 bases and the V segment lost 1 base, leaving 7 bases of the junction unmatched. CDR1 and CDR2 from the germline V gene are LGHNA and YSLEER. The CDR3 runs 17 residues.

In its sample, this clone was seen a few times. The chain combines TRBV29-1 with TRBJ2-5; TRBD2 matches 13 bases. Germline V CDR1 and CDR2: SQVTM, ANQGSEA. V shed 1 base, J shed 7 bases, and the junction held 6 bases outside the gene matches. The CDR3 extends over 15 amino acids. The CDR3 sequence is CSVEGLAGGRGTQYF. CDR3 in DNA: TGCAGCGTTGAAGGACTAGCGGGGGGCCGGGGGACCCAGTACTTC. Filled out from reference TRBV29-1 and TRBJ2-5, the complete variable domain reads SAVISQKPSRDICQRGTSLTIQCQVDSQVTMMFWYRQQPGQSLTLIATANQGSEATYESGFVIDKFPISRPNLTFSTLTVSNMSPEDSSIYLCSVEGLAGGRGTQYFGPGTRLLVL.

This clone has more than one count but fewer than ten. This chain joins TRBV15 and TRBJ2-3; 7 bases map to TRBD2. CDR1 LNHNV and CDR2 YYDKDF come from the germline V gene (reference sequence). CDR3 length: 15 residues. The trim removed 4 bases at V and 4 bases at J, leaving 8 bases unmatched. CDR3 region: CATSTARGGPDTQYF. In DNA form, the CDR3 reads TGTGCCACCAGCACAGCCCGCGGGGGACCAGATACGCAGTATTTT.

The chain couples TRBV6-6 to TRBJ1-2, with D perhaps TRBD1 (6 bases). The CDR3 contains 16 residues. V shed 0 bases and J shed 6 bases, with 17 bases lying between them. Germline V CDR1 and CDR2: MNHNY, SVGAGI (reference sequence). The CDR3 DNA is TGTGCCAGCAGTTACTCGGAGTATCGGGGGGCAGATGGCTACACCTTC. Its protein is CASSYSEYRGADGYTF.

The genes are TRBV7-2 and TRBJ1-6; TRBD1 matches 7 bases. V lost 1 base, J lost 5 bases, and 2 bases stayed unmatched. The CDR3 has 15 amino acids. Germline CDR1 is SGHTA and CDR2 is FQGNSA. The CDR3 DNA reads as TGTGCCAGCAGCTTAGTCAGGGGGAATAATTCACCCCTCCACTTT. Protein sequence: CASSLVRGNNSPLHF.

This clone has a count of ten or more. Other DNA sequences within the sample encode an identical CDR3. V is TRBV29-1 and J is TRBJ1-3, with no clear D. Germline V gene lookup returns CDR1 SQVTM and CDR2 ANQGSEA. V shed 4 bases and J shed 0 bases, with 10 bases lying between them. The CDR3 is made up of 14 amino acids. CDR3 sequence reads: CSVGDRSSGNTIYF. In nucleotides, the CDR3 is TGCAGCGTTGGAGACCGTAGCTCTGGAAACACCATATATTTT. Based on the CDR3 plus reference TRBV29-1 and TRBJ1-3, the full variable domain is SAVISQKPSRDICQRGTSLTIQCQVDSQVTMMFWYRQQPGQSLTLIATANQGSEATYESGFVIDKFPISRPNLTFSTLTVSNMSPEDSSIYLCSVGDRSSGNTIYFGEGSWLTVV.

This chain joins TRBV30 and TRBJ1-2; possible D gene TRBD1, 5 bases. This CDR3 contains 12 residues. V was cut by 0 bases and J by 5 bases, with 7 bases left in between. From germline, CDR1 is GTSNPN and CDR2 SVGIG (reference sequence). The CDR3 sequence is CAWSVGTYGYTF. As DNA, the CDR3 is TGTGCCTGGAGTGTAGGGACTTATGGCTACACCTTC.

The rearrangement joins TRBV18 to TRBJ2-1; 16 nucleotides match TRBD2. After removal of 3 bases from V and 3 bases from J, the junction contained 5 bases not matched to a gene. Germline assignment: CDR1 KGHSH and CDR2 LQKENI. CDR3 length: 18 amino acids. The CDR3 DNA sequence: TGTGCCAGCTCACCCCAGGGACTAGCGGGGGGGATCTACAATGAGCAGTTCTTC. Amino acid sequence: CASSPQGLAGGIYNEQFF.

This clone was seen a few times. The chain recombines TRBV7-2 with TRBJ2-1; 7 positions match TRBD1. V shed 6 bases, J shed 1 base, and the junction held 15 bases outside the gene matches. Germline V gene data show CDR1 as SGHTA and CDR2 as FQGNSA. The CDR3 runs to 18 residues. The CDR3 DNA reads as TGTGCCAGCAGGGGAACAGGGGACCAAAGGGGATCCTACAATGAGCAGTTCTTC. Its translation: CASRGTGDQRGSYNEQFF.

This clone has just a few counts. The V and J genes are TRBV14 and TRBJ2-3, with 7 positions matching TRBD2. The CDR3 loop spans 16 amino acids. J gave up 5 bases and V 2 bases, and 10 bases lay outside the gene matches. Germline V gene sequence: CDR1 SGHDN, CDR2 FVKESK. The CDR3 is CASSQPPSGVGDTQYF. In DNA form, the CDR3 reads TGTGCCAGCAGCCAACCACCAAGCGGGGTTGGAGATACGCAGTATTTT.

The chain employs TRBV30 and TRBJ1-1, with TRBD1 identical over 10 bases. The germline V gene encodes CDR1 GTSNPN and CDR2 SVGIG (reference sequence). The ends lost 5 bases at V and 4 bases at J; junction bases unmatched: 4. The CDR3 runs 13 residues. CDR3 residues: CAWDRGLVTEAFF. The CDR3 DNA is TGTGCCTGGGACAGGGGGCTCGTCACTGAAGCTTTCTTT.

This clone was picked up a small number of times. The rearrangement links TRBV6-5 to TRBJ1-2; D is unresolved. Trimming removed 0 bases from V and 0 bases from J, with 8 bases in between. The germline V gene encodes CDR1 MNHEY and CDR2 SVGAGI. The CDR3 extends over 15 amino acids. The CDR3 spells CASSYSAHTNYGYTF. The CDR3 DNA reads TGTGCCAGCAGTTACTCGGCACACACTAACTATGGCTACACCTTC.

The chain carries TRBV2 and TRBJ2-3; 9 bases match TRBD2. This CDR3 is built from 16 residues. J gave up 2 bases and V 3 bases, and 6 bases lay outside the gene matches. Germline assignment: CDR1 SNHLY and CDR2 FYNNEI. Here the CDR3 reads CASSDDSGGATDTQYF. CDR3 bases: TGTGCCAGCAGTGATGATAGCGGGGGAGCCACAGATACGCAGTATTTT. The full variable domain, its missing parts supplied by reference TRBV2 and TRBJ2-3, is EPEVTQTPSHQVTQMGQEVILRCVPISNHLYFYWYRQILGQKVEFLVSFYNNEISEKSEIFDDQFSVERPDGSNFTLKIRSTKLEDSAMYFCASSDDSGGATDTQYFGPGTRLTVL.

The rearrangement links TRBV9 to TRBJ2-1; 7 bases line up with TRBD2. CDR1 and CDR2 from the germline V gene are SGDLS and YYNGEE. The CDR3 has 16 amino acids. V lost 3 bases to trimming and J lost 1 base; unmatched junction nucleotides: 7. CDR3 sequence: CASSGTGGGSYNEQFF. CDR3 in DNA: TGTGCCAGCAGCGGTACTGGGGGAGGGTCCTACAATGAGCAGTTCTTC. The variable domain in full, with the rest retrieved from reference TRBV9 and TRBJ2-1, is DSGVTQTPKHLITATGQRVTLRCSPRSGDLSVYWYQQSLDQGLQFLIQYYNGEERAKGNILERFSAQQFPDLHSELNLSSLELGDSALYFCASSGTGGGSYNEQFFGPGTRLTVL.

This clone is termed medium-sized. This chain joins TRBV10-3 and TRBJ2-3, with a weak D call TRBD2 (6 bases). V was cut by 3 bases and J by 2 bases, with 12 bases left in between. The V gene's germline CDR1 is ENHRY and CDR2 SYGVKD. The CDR3 extends over 15 amino acids. The CDR3 coding sequence is TGTGCCATCAGTGACCTGGGGACTGACACAGATACGCAGTATTTT. Its protein is CAISDLGTDTDTQYF.

This clone has a handful of counts. At the DNA level, this CDR3 is encoded by other sequences in the same sample as well. V usage is TRBV18 and J usage is TRBJ2-5, with D unresolved. CDR3 length: 11 residues. V lost 6 bases, J lost 1 base, and 3 bases lay in between. Germline V CDR1 and CDR2: KGHSH, LQKENI. CDR3 DNA: TGTGCCAGCTCGCCCCAAGAGACCCAGTACTTC. Protein sequence: CASSPQETQYF.

The chain carries TRBV6-1 and TRBJ2-3; D is unclear. With 2 bases removed from V and 3 bases from J, the gap between germline ends came to 9 bases. The CDR3 spans 14 residues. The germline V gene encodes CDR1 MNHNS and CDR2 SASEGT. The CDR3 DNA sequence: TGTGCCAGCAGTGAAACGAGTCGGACAGATACGCAGTATTTT. This gives the protein CASSETSRTDTQYF.